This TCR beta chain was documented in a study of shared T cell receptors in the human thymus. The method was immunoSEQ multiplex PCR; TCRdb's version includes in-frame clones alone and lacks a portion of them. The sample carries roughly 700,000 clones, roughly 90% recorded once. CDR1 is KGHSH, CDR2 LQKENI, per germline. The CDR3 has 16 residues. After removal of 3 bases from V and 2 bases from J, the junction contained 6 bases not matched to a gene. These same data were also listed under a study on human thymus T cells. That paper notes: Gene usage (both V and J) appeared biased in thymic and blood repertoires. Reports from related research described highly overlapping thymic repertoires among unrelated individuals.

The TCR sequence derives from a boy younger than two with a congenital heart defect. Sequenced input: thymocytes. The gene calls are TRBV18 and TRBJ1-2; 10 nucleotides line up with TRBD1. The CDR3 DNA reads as TGTGCCAGCTCACCGGACCCGGGACAGGGGAACTATGGCTACACCTTC. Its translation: CASSPDPGQGNYGYTF.